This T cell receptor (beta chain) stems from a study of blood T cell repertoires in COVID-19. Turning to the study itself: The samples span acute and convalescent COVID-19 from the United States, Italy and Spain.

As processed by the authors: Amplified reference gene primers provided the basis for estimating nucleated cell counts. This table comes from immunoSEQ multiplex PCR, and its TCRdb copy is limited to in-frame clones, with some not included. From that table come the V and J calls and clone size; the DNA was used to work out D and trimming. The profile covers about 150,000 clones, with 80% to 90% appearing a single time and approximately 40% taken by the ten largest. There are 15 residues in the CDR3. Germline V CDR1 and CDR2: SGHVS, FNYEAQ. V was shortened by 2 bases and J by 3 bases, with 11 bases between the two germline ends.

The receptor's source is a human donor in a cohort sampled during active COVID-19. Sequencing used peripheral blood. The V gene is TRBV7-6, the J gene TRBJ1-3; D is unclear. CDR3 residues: CASSLNPGGGNTIYF. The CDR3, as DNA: TGTGCCAGCAGCTTAAACCCGGGTGGTGGAAACACCATATATTTT.